The clone carrying this TCR beta chain was counted a few times. Its antigen is undetermined. This sample was included in a study of T cells in Graves' hyperthyroidism and ophthalmopathy. Whole-study results and caveats: Blood also showed most of the thyroid clonotypes that were expanded above 0.001.

TCR beta CDR3 sequences were amplified from RNA transcripts. The study used the HTBI primer set for a first-round RT-PCR of the TCR CDR3. TCRdb itself ran the multiplex PCR reads through MiXCR, one entry per CDR3 protein. The repertoire holds around 500,000 distinct CDR3 sequences, 20% to 25% seen once, with roughly 49% in the top ten. Trimming pared 2 bases from V and 1 base from J, leaving 17 bases between. Germline V CDR1 and CDR2: MNHNS, SASEGT. The CDR3 is 17 residues long. Patients with ophthalmopathy all had a Clinical Activity Score of at least 3, a NOSPECS grade of at least 4 and duration under 3 months. Clinical symptoms, serum thyroxine and TRAb, thyroid ultrasound and orbital computed tomography together formed the diagnostic basis.

The rearrangement joins TRBV6-1 to TRBJ1-1; tentative D call: TRBD1 (5 bases). This TCR was sampled from an older woman with Graves' ophthalmopathy. Sequencing used blood. Here the CDR3 DNA reads TGTGCCAGCAGTGAATACGGGCAGATAGGGGCGAACACTGAAGCTTTCTTT. Its protein is CASSEYGQIGANTEAFF.